The rows below give T cell receptor beta chains drawn from one sample of a study of OX40 agonist ivuxolimab in advanced cancers. Method: immunoSEQ multiplex PCR; TCRdb's copy keeps in-frame clones and lacks some. Of 75,000 to 95,000 clones detected, 80% to 90% appear once; the ten largest clones hold about 4%. Specimen: CD4+ or CD8+ T cells sorted from blood, collected in a trial of the OX40 agonist ivuxolimab. The receptors were sampled from an adult with an advanced solid tumor such as melanoma, head and neck, liver or kidney cancer. CDR3s include the opening cysteine and the closing phenylalanine or tryptophan. The D gene is left open where the match is weak. Only some rows state a clone size, as once, few, many or a class for expanded clones.

v_gene	j_gene	abundance	d_gene	CDR3nt	CDR3aa
TRBV6-5	TRBJ1-1	once	-	TGTGCCAGCAGCCCCGGGGGCGCGACGTTTACTGAAGCTTTCTTT	CASSPGGATFTEAFF
TRBV5-6	TRBJ1-1	-	TRBD1	TGTGCCAGCAGCTACAGGGGCCAGTGGAACACTGAAGCTTTCTTT	CASSYRGQWNTEAFF
TRBV7-8	TRBJ2-2	once	TRBD2	TGTGCCAGCAGCTTAACCCTAACTAGCGGGAGTTACACCGGGGAGCTGTTTTTT	CASSLTLTSGSYTGELFF
TRBV29-1	TRBJ2-2	-	TRBD2	TGCAGCGTTGGCGGGGGCACCGGGGAGCTGTTTTTT	CSVGGGTGELFF
TRBV11-2	TRBJ1-2	-	TRBD1	TGTGCCAGCAGCTTGACGAACAGGGGTCATGGCTACACCTTC	CASSLTNRGHGYTF
TRBV5-1	TRBJ2-3	-	TRBD2	TGCGCCAGCAGCGTACTAGCGGGAGCAGGCGCAGATACGCAGTATTTT	CASSVLAGAGADTQYF
TRBV11-3	TRBJ2-3	-	-	TGTGCCAGCAGCCCCTTTGCGGAGAACACAGATACGCAGTATTTT	CASSPFAENTDTQYF
TRBV11-3	TRBJ1-1	few	-	TGTGCCAGCAGCTTATCGACCTGGCAGAACACTGAAGCTTTCTTT	CASSLSTWQNTEAFF
TRBV19	TRBJ1-4	once	TRBD1	TGTGCCAGTAGTATAGGACGACAGGGAAGTGAAAAACTGTTTTTT	CASSIGRQGSEKLFF
TRBV30	TRBJ1-6	-	-	TGTGCCTGGAGCTTCTTTGGGCTTGGCTCACCCCTCCACTTT	CAWSFFGLGSPLHF
TRBV25-1	TRBJ1-1	-	TRBD1	TGTGCCAGCAGTGATACGGACAGGGGGCATGACACTGAAGCTTTCTTT	CASSDTDRGHDTEAFF
TRBV5-4	TRBJ2-1	-	TRBD2	TGTGCCAGCAGCCCCGTAGCGGGAGCGAACTCCTACAATGAGCAGTTCTTC	CASSPVAGANSYNEQFF
TRBV11-2	TRBJ2-5	once	TRBD1	TGTGCCAGCAGCTCAGGACAGGGGTTTACGGAGACCCAGTACTTC	CASSSGQGFTETQYF
TRBV25-1	TRBJ2-7	-	-	TGTGCCAGCAGTGGCCTATTCGAGCAGTACTTC	CASSGLFEQYF
TRBV7-3	TRBJ1-1	-	-	TGTGCCAGCAGCAAGGACCCCAACACTGAAGCTTTCTTT	CASSKDPNTEAFF
TRBV4-1	TRBJ1-2	-	-	TGCGCCAGCAGCCAAGATTCAAACCCGACGGGTGGCTACACCTTC	CASSQDSNPTGGYTF
TRBV18	TRBJ2-5	-	-	TGTGCCAGCTCACCATGGGGGCGAGAGACCCAGTACTTC	CASSPWGRETQYF
TRBV30	TRBJ2-3	-	TRBD2	TGTGCCTGGAGTGTACTAGCGCCGGCAGATACGCAGTATTTT	CAWSVLAPADTQYF
TRBV14	TRBJ2-5	-	-	TGTGCCAGCAGCCCCCGACAGGCTCAAGAGACCCAGTACTTC	CASSPRQAQETQYF
TRBV7-2	TRBJ1-2	-	-	TGTGCCAGCAGCTCGGACCCTCCTAACTATGGCTACACCTTC	CASSSDPPNYGYTF
TRBV9	TRBJ2-3	-	-	TGTGCCAGCAGCGTCCTCTCTAGCGCAGATACGCAGTATTTT	CASSVLSSADTQYF
TRBV30	TRBJ1-5	-	-	TGTGCCTGGCGAATCCGCCGGGGACAACGAAGCAATCAGCCCCAGCATTTT	CAWRIRRGQRSNQPQHF
TRBV5-1	TRBJ2-5	once	TRBD1	TGCGCCAGCAGCTTGGTACAGGGGCCAAGAGAGACCCAGTACTTC	CASSLVQGPRETQYF
TRBV9	TRBJ2-7	-	-	TGTGCCAGCAGCGTAGGTTGGGACGGAAAGGGGCAGTACTTC	CASSVGWDGKGQYF
TRBV27	TRBJ1-1	-	-	TGTGCCAGCAGTTTCTTTGGCCGGAACACTGAAGCTTTCTTT	CASSFFGRNTEAFF
TRBV4-1	TRBJ2-5	-	TRBD2	TGCGCCAGCAGCCCCCCCCTAGCGGGGAGGGAGACCCAGTACTTC	CASSPPLAGRETQYF
TRBV7-9	TRBJ1-2	once	-	TGTGCCAGCAGCTTAGCCGGGAGTAATGGCTACACCTTC	CASSLAGSNGYTF
TRBV4-2	TRBJ2-1	once	-	TGTGCCAGCAGCCAAGATCGAATCGGGGAGGTCCACAATGAGCAGTTCTTC	CASSQDRIGEVHNEQFF
TRBV28	TRBJ2-1	-	TRBD1	TGTGCCAGCAGTCCGGGGACAGGGGGTGAGCAGTTCTTC	CASSPGTGGEQFF
TRBV6-5	TRBJ2-7	-	TRBD1	TGTGCCAGCAGCCCGGACAGGGTCCAGGCCTTTGGGCAGTACTTC	CASSPDRVQAFGQYF
TRBV7-8	TRBJ1-2	-	-	TGTGCCAGCAGCTCCGGGGTGTCAGGAGAAGCGGAAGGCTACACCTTC	CASSSGVSGEAEGYTF
TRBV9	TRBJ1-1	many	TRBD1	TGTGCCAGCAGCCCTTCCAGGGGGCGAAGGACTGAAGCTTTCTTT	CASSPSRGRRTEAFF
TRBV7-2	TRBJ2-1	-	TRBD2	TGTGCCAGCAGCACTTCAGCGGGGGATTTTTACAATGAGCAGTTCTTC	CASSTSAGDFYNEQFF
TRBV6-5	TRBJ1-5	-	-	TGTGCCAGCAGTTACTCGAGGGGCAGTAGCAATCAGCCCCAGCATTTT	CASSYSRGSSNQPQHF
TRBV7-2	TRBJ2-1	few	TRBD2	TGTGCCAGCAGCTCCCTACGGGGGTCTAGCGGGTACAATGAGCAGTTCTTC	CASSSLRGSSGYNEQFF
TRBV7-8	TRBJ2-2	-	TRBD1	TGTGCCAGCAGCTTAGCGACAGGGGTCCGAGGCACCGGGGAGCTGTTTTTT	CASSLATGVRGTGELFF
TRBV6-4	TRBJ1-2	-	TRBD1	TGTGCCAGCAGTGGACAGGGCGGGGGCTACACCTTC	CASSGQGGGYTF
TRBV29-1	TRBJ2-1	-	-	TGCAGCACCAGGCTAGGACCATACAATGAGCAGTTCTTC	CSTRLGPYNEQFF
TRBV28	TRBJ2-1	-	-	TGTGCCAGCAGTTCATACAGGAATGAGCAGTTCTTC	CASSSYRNEQFF
TRBV6-1	TRBJ2-3	-	-	TGTGCCAGCAGTGAATTAGGGGGGCTTACAGATACGCAGTATTTT	CASSELGGLTDTQYF
TRBV19	TRBJ1-5	-	TRBD1	TGTGCCAGTAGTATCTTCCGACAGGGGCGTCAGCCCCAGCATTTT	CASSIFRQGRQPQHF
TRBV19	TRBJ2-5	-	-	TGTGCCAGTAGTGAGGGGCAGAACCAAGAGACCCAGTACTTC	CASSEGQNQETQYF
TRBV10-3	TRBJ2-5	-	-	TGTGCCATCAGTGACATGCAGGGGGGAGAGACCCAGTACTTC	CAISDMQGGETQYF
TRBV7-3	TRBJ2-2	few	-	TGTGCCAGCAGTACGGTCGCCTTGAACACCGGGGAGCTGTTTTTT	CASSTVALNTGELFF
TRBV5-6	TRBJ1-1	medium-sized	-	TGTGCCAGCAGCTTGATGCACCGTGAAGCTTTCTTT	CASSLMHREAFF
TRBV6-5	TRBJ2-7	-	TRBD1	TGTGCCAGCAGTTACTCGACAGGGTTGGACGAGCAGTACTTC	CASSYSTGLDEQYF
TRBV5-1	TRBJ2-3	once	-	TGCGCCAGCAGCTCCGATGGGATGGGCAGTTTTACAGATACGCAGTATTTT	CASSSDGMGSFTDTQYF
TRBV27	TRBJ1-1	once	-	TGTGCCAGCAGTTTGCTTCGGGGGTCGAGTCAAGGGGCTGAAGCTTTCTTT	CASSLLRGSSQGAEAFF
TRBV7-2	TRBJ2-3	-	-	TGTGCCAGCAGCTTACTGACGGCGGGCACAGATACGCAGTATTTT	CASSLLTAGTDTQYF
TRBV4-1	TRBJ2-3	-	TRBD2	TGCGCCAGCAGCCAATTCCGGACTAGCGGGACCGTAGATACGCAGTATTTT	CASSQFRTSGTVDTQYF
TRBV9	TRBJ1-3	-	-	TGTGCCAGCAGCGTAGCAGGAGGGTACCCTGGAAACACCATATATTTT	CASSVAGGYPGNTIYF
TRBV28	TRBJ2-7	once	-	TGTGCCAGCAGTCCCGGGGGCTCCTACGAGCAGTACTTC	CASSPGGSYEQYF
TRBV18	TRBJ1-1	-	-	TGTGCCAGCTCACTATTGGACGGACAGAACACTGAAGCTTTCTTT	CASSLLDGQNTEAFF
TRBV19	TRBJ1-1	-	-	TGTGCCAGTAGTATCAGGCAGGAGACCCTAAGGAACACTGAAGCTTTCTTT	CASSIRQETLRNTEAFF
TRBV28	TRBJ2-3	-	TRBD2	TGTGCCAGCAGGGCGGGGGGAGTGGCAGATACGCAGTATTTT	CASRAGGVADTQYF
TRBV28	TRBJ1-2	-	-	TGTGCCAGCAGTGCGGGAGGGGGTTCCTATGGCTACACCTTC	CASSAGGGSYGYTF
TRBV19	TRBJ1-1	-	-	TGTGCCAGTAGTATAGCCGGGCTGGTGAACACTGAAGCTTTCTTT	CASSIAGLVNTEAFF
TRBV11-3	TRBJ2-5	-	TRBD2	TGTGCCAGCAGCGACGGGACTAGCGGGAGTGCTTTTGAGACCCAGTACTTC	CASSDGTSGSAFETQYF
TRBV6-6	TRBJ1-1	-	-	TGTGCCAGCGTGAGGAGCCGGGAGCTCACTGAAGCTTTCTTT	CASVRSRELTEAFF
TRBV21-1	TRBJ2-5	-	-	TGTGCCAGCAGCAAAGATAGGGGCAACTACCAAGAGACCCAGTACTTC	CASSKDRGNYQETQYF